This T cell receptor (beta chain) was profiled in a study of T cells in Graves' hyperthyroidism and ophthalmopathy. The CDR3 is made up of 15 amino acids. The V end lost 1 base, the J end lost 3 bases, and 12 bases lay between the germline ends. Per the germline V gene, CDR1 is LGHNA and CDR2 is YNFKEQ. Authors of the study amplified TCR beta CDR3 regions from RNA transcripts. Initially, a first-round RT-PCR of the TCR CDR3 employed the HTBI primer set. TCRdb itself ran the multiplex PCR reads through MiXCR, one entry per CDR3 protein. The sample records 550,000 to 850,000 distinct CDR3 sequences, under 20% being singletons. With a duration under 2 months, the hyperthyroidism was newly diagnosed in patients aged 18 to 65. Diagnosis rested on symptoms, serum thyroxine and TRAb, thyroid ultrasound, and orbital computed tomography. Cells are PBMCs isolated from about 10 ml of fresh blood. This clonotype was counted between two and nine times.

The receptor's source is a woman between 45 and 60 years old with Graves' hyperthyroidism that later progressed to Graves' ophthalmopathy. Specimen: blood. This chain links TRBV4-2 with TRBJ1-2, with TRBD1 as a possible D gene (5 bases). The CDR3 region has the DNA TGTGCCAGCAGCCAAGCCGGGACGGAAGACTATGGCTACACCTTC. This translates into CASSQAGTEDYGYTF.